This T cell receptor (beta chain) is drawn from a study of OX40 agonist ivuxolimab in advanced cancers. About the research overall: Every 2 weeks, patients received ivuxolimab intravenously, dosed at 0.01 to 10 mg/kg. The mean age was roughly 60 years, ranging from about 23 to 79, with 82.7% of participants male. Patients with prior anti-PD-1, anti-PD-L1 or anti-CTLA-4 therapy were eligible; 35% to 50% had some. Study-wide findings and caveats: More expanded clones were found, on average, in CD8+ than in CD4+ T cells.

The protocol was immunoSEQ multiplex PCR, while the TCRdb copy is restricted to in-frame clones and leaves out a portion. The table shows about 58,000 clones, with around 87% occurring only once. Regarding this clone: As yet, its antigen is unknown.

The CDR3 loop spans 17 amino acids. Trimming shortened V by 2 bases and J by 13 bases, and 26 bases separated the two germline ends. CDR1 is MDHEN and CDR2 is SYDVKM in the germline V gene. Sequencing used CD4+ or CD8+ T cells sorted from blood, obtained in a trial of the OX40 agonist ivuxolimab. The source of this sequence is an adult with an advanced solid tumor such as melanoma, head and neck, liver or kidney cancer. V gene TRBV28 combines with J gene TRBJ1-4, with a tentative D call TRBD1 (5 bases). The DNA of the CDR3 is TGTGCCAGCAGTTTAATGGCTGGGGGGACGGCGTTCGGAGGACTGTTTTTT. This sequence encodes CASSLMAGGTAFGGLFF.